A single sample gave rise to the 14 T cell receptor beta chains below, sequenced in a study of cytomegalovirus exposure and HLA in healthy donors (dated by TCRdb to the late 2010s). The method behind the library was the immunoSEQ multiplex PCR assay. A mixture of 60 forward primers for TCR Vbeta segments and 13 reverse primers for TCR Jbeta segments was used in the multiplex PCR. The source is immuneACCESS, and TCRdb retained only in-frame sequences with V and J called. Part of the clones is not carried over; for the studies checked, unresolved V genes explain less than half of this, and the remainder is unexplained. The sample data list fewer than 200,000 clones, and about 88% of these were observed just once. The ten largest clones add up to approximately 2.5% of the sample. The sequenced material came from PBMCs. The source of these receptors is a man aged 30 to 39 in good health and CMV-seropositive.

The chain uses TRBV19 and TRBJ2-1; TRBD2 agrees at 10 bases. V lost 0 bases to trimming and J lost 4 bases; unmatched junction nucleotides: 6. Germline values: CDR1 LNHDA, CDR2 SQIVND (reference sequence). This CDR3 has 17 amino acids. The CDR3 nucleotides are TGTGCCAGTAGTATAGACCTAGCGGGAGTTTCTTACAATGAGCAGTTCTTC. Residues: CASSIDLAGVSYNEQFF.

This clone showed up just once. The rearrangement links TRBV5-1 to TRBJ2-1; 12 bases are shared with TRBD2. This CDR3 spans 17 amino acids. The V gene's germline CDR1 is SGHRS and CDR2 YFSETQ. Losses at the gene ends were 6 bases for V and 1 base for J; bases not matched to a gene: 8. The chain's CDR3 is CASIPSGRAGSYNEQFF. The CDR3 DNA reads TGCGCCAGCATCCCTAGCGGGAGGGCCGGGTCCTACAATGAGCAGTTCTTC.

V and J are TRBV5-1 and TRBJ2-1, with D possibly TRBD1 on 6 matching bases. V was shortened by 5 bases and J by 3 bases, with 9 bases between the two germline ends. The V gene's germline CDR1 is SGHRS and CDR2 YFSETQ. The CDR3 has 13 amino acids. The CDR3 nucleotides are TGCGCCAGCAGGTCACAGGGCTACAATGAGCAGTTCTTC. Protein sequence: CASRSQGYNEQFF. Combining the CDR3 with reference TRBV5-1 and TRBJ2-1 gives the whole variable domain KAGVTQTPRYLIKTRGQQVTLSCSPISGHRSVSWYQQTPGQGLQFLFEYFSETQRNKGNFPGRFSGRQFSNSRSEMNVSTLELGDSALYLCASRSQGYNEQFFGPGTRLTVL.

The V call is TRBV11-3, the J call TRBJ2-5, with D perhaps TRBD2 (5 bases). The germline V gene encodes CDR1 SGHNT and CDR2 YENEEA. CDR3 length: 15 residues. Trimming shortened V by 2 bases and J by 5 bases, and 15 bases separated the two germline ends. The CDR3 reads CASSLYPGVEETQYF. For the CDR3, the DNA is TGTGCCAGCAGCTTATATCCCGGGGTCGAGGAGACCCAGTACTTC.

This clone was seen once. The rearrangement uses TRBV5-6 and TRBJ2-2; 9 nucleotides align to TRBD2. Per germline, CDR1 SGHDT and CDR2 YYEEEE. The V and J ends lost 0 bases and 4 bases, in that order; junction bases with no gene match: 4. The CDR3 is 16 residues long. The CDR3 loop is CASSLETSGFTGELFF. The DNA for the CDR3 is TGTGCCAGCAGCTTGGAAACTAGCGGGTTCACCGGGGAGCTGTTTTTT.

The chain recombines TRBV2 with TRBJ2-5, with TRBD1 matching 7 bases. CDR1 is SNHLY and CDR2 is FYNNEI in the germline V gene. Trimming took 6 bases from V and 1 from J; bases not matched to a gene: 2. This CDR3 has 13 residues. This CDR3 is CASRGDSQETQYF. The CDR3 bases are TGTGCCAGCAGGGGGGACAGCCAAGAGACCCAGTACTTC.

The V call is TRBV5-4, the J call TRBJ1-1; TRBD1 is a possible D gene (5 bases). Germline V lookup: CDR1 SGHNT, CDR2 YYREEE (reference sequence). V lost 6 bases and J lost 0, with 15 bases in between. This CDR3 is built from 15 residues. CDR3 residues: CASTGQKTVNTEAFF. DNA for the CDR3: TGTGCCAGCACCGGACAAAAGACAGTGAACACTGAAGCTTTCTTT.

In its sample, this clone was seen once. The CDR3 bases are TGTGCCAGCAGTAAAAGGAGGACTAGCGGCTACGAGCAGTACGTC. It translates to CASSKRRTSGYEQYV. The gene calls are TRBV6-1 and TRBJ2-7, with TRBD2 identical over 10 bases. The V and J ends lost 5 bases and 3 bases, in that order; junction bases with no gene match: 7. Germline CDR1 MNHNS, CDR2 SASEGT. The CDR3 has 15 residues.

In DNA, the CDR3 is TGTGCCAGCAGCTTAAGCCTAGCGGGAAGCCTGAACACCGGGGAGCTGTTTTTT. It yields the protein CASSLSLAGSLNTGELFF. V is TRBV7-9 and J is TRBJ2-2; 9 bases map to TRBD2. The CDR3 extends over 18 amino acids. CDR1 is SEHNR and CDR2 is FQNEAQ in the germline V gene (reference sequence). V shed 2 bases and J 1 base; nucleotides not matched to a gene: 8.

The rearrangement joins TRBV19 to TRBJ2-2; 7 positions agree with TRBD1. The CDR3 has 14 residues. Germline V gives CDR1 LNHDA, CDR2 SQIVND (reference sequence). With V trimmed by 7 bases and J by 6 bases, 8 bases remained unmatched. CDR3 nucleotides: TGTGCCAGTATCAGGAACAGGGGAGCCGGGGAGCTGTTTTTT. Translation: CASIRNRGAGELFF.

This clone was picked up a small number of times. V usage is TRBV5-1 and J usage is TRBJ2-6; 7 nucleotides align to TRBD1. CDR3 length: 15 residues. CDR1 SGHRS and CDR2 YFSETQ come from the germline V gene. J gave up 1 base and V 5 bases, and 3 bases lay outside the gene matches. The CDR3 here is CASRAGGSGANVLTF. CDR3 nucleotides: TGCGCCAGCAGGGCAGGGGGTTCTGGGGCCAACGTCCTGACTTTC. The variable domain in full, completed from reference TRBV5-1 and TRBJ2-6, reads KAGVTQTPRYLIKTRGQQVTLSCSPISGHRSVSWYQQTPGQGLQFLFEYFSETQRNKGNFPGRFSGRQFSNSRSEMNVSTLELGDSALYLCASRAGGSGANVLTFGAGSRLTVL.

This chain links TRBV19 with TRBJ1-1, with 7 bases matching TRBD1. This CDR3 contains 14 residues. After removal of 4 bases from V and 0 bases from J, the junction contained 2 bases not matched to a gene. Germline CDR1 LNHDA, CDR2 SQIVND (reference sequence). For the CDR3, the DNA is TGTGCCAGTAGTAGGGACAGCTTGAACACTGAAGCTTTCTTT. It translates to CASSRDSLNTEAFF.

This clone occurred a few times. The CDR3 here is CASSPGRENTEAFF. The CDR3 DNA reads TGTGCCAGCAGCCCCGGCAGGGAGAACACTGAAGCTTTCTTT. The chain combines TRBV7-2 with TRBJ1-1, with D maybe TRBD1 (5 bases). The V end lost 5 bases, the J end lost 1 base, and 11 bases lay between the germline ends. CDR3 size: 14 residues. CDR1 is SGHTA, CDR2 FQGNSA, per germline.

The rearrangement uses TRBV5-6 and TRBJ2-5; D might be TRBD2 (5 bases). CDR1 SGHDT and CDR2 YYEEEE come from the germline V gene. The CDR3 sequence is 14 residues long. Trimming shortened V by 4 bases and J by 2 bases, and 12 bases separated the two germline ends. The CDR3 region has the DNA TGTGCCAGCAGCCACGGGGTCCCTCAAGAGACCCAGTACTTC. It encodes CASSHGVPQETQYF.